The 29 T cell receptor beta chains presented below share a single source sample, sequenced in a study of shared T cell receptors in the human thymus. The repertoire was sequenced with immunoSEQ multiplex PCR; TCRdb's copy has only in-frame clones and lacks some. Of about 660,000 clones in the sample, 70% to 90% were seen once. The same specimen was also included in a second study, on human thymus T cells.

Sequenced sample: thymocytes. These receptors originate from a boy younger than two with a congenital heart defect.

The rearrangement joins TRBV4-1 to TRBJ1-5; TRBD1 matches at 8 bases. Germline CDR1 and CDR2: MGHRA and YSYEKL. The V segment lost 0 bases and the J segment 6 bases; nucleotides outside the gene matches: 4. The CDR3 covers 15 residues. CDR3 in amino acids: CASSQDDRGSQPQHF. CDR3 nucleotide sequence: TGCGCCAGCAGCCAAGACGACAGGGGCAGTCAGCCCCAGCATTTT.

The rearrangement uses TRBV12-5 and TRBJ1-5; TRBD1 matches 7 bases. The germline gives CDR1 LGHNT, CDR2 FRNRAP. This CDR3 contains 18 residues. V was pared by 1 base and J by 7 bases, with 16 bases of the junction left unmatched. For the CDR3, the DNA is TGTGCTAGTGGTTTGGGACAGGGAGTGCGGAAGCCTGGACAGCCCCAGCATTTT. Translated: CASGLGQGVRKPGQPQHF.

The chain uses TRBV6-4 and TRBJ2-7; a possible D gene is TRBD2 (6 bases). The V and J ends lost 2 bases and 5 bases respectively, with 10 bases between them. This CDR3 contains 13 residues. From germline, CDR1 is MRHNA and CDR2 SNTAGT. CDR3 sequence reads: CASSDRPGDEQYF. Here the CDR3 DNA reads TGTGCCAGCAGTGACCGTCCGGGAGACGAGCAGTACTTC.

The V gene is TRBV11-1, the J gene TRBJ2-1, with 16 nucleotides matching TRBD2. V shed 4 bases, J shed 16 bases, and the junction held 13 bases outside the gene matches. There are 16 residues in the CDR3. The germline CDR1 and CDR2 sequences are SGHAT and FQDESV (reference sequence). This chain's CDR3 is CASSYGTSGGAGTNFF. DNA for the CDR3: TGTGCCAGCAGCTACGGGACTAGCGGGGGGGCCGGAACCAATTTCTTC.

This clone was seen only once. The chain joins TRBV5-6 to TRBJ2-3; D is perhaps TRBD1 (6 bases). The V and J ends lost 1 base and 4 bases respectively, with 13 bases between them. This CDR3 contains 15 residues. Germline V CDR1 and CDR2: SGHDT, YYEEEE. The CDR3 here is CASSLLSRGADTQYF. The CDR3, as DNA: TGTGCCAGCAGCTTGTTGAGCAGGGGTGCAGATACGCAGTATTTT.

This clone was counted between two and nine times. The J gene is TRBJ1-2, the V gene TRBV4-1; TRBD1 aligns across 7 bases. Trimming at V came to 0 bases and at J to 7 bases, leaving 8 bases not matched to a gene. The CDR3 contains 15 residues. Germline CDR1 reads MGHRA; CDR2 reads YSYEKL. The CDR3 loop is CASSQDLVGGSGYTF. Written as DNA, the CDR3 is TGCGCCAGCAGCCAAGATCTAGTAGGGGGCTCTGGCTACACCTTC.

This chain links TRBV5-1 with TRBJ1-2, with TRBD1 matching 8 bases. The CDR3 runs to 15 residues. The germline CDR1 and CDR2 sequences are SGHRS and YFSETQ. Trimming took 2 bases from V and 3 from J; bases not matched to a gene: 6. The CDR3 loop reads CASSFVSTGDYGYTF. DNA for the CDR3: TGCGCCAGCAGCTTTGTATCGACAGGGGACTATGGCTACACCTTC.

This clone was observed a few times. The chain combines TRBV6-6 with TRBJ1-6, with TRBD1 identical over 7 bases. The trim removed 5 bases at V and 9 bases at J, leaving 7 bases unmatched. Germline V gene sequence: CDR1 MNHNY, CDR2 SVGAGI (reference sequence). This CDR3 region has 14 residues. CDR3 loop: CASSRQGVPSPLHF. The CDR3 DNA reads as TGTGCCAGCAGTCGACAGGGAGTTCCTTCACCCCTCCACTTT.

This clone was recorded a few times. The chain uses TRBV18 and TRBJ2-1; D may be TRBD2 (6 bases). The CDR3 totals 15 residues. The V and J ends lost 2 bases and 8 bases respectively, with 16 bases between them. Per germline, CDR1 KGHSH and CDR2 LQKENI. The CDR3 region has the DNA TGTGCCAGCTCACCAAGACTAGTCGGTCCCTATGAGCAGTTCTTC. Translated, it gives CASSPRLVGPYEQFF.

This chain links TRBV7-9 with TRBJ2-6; TRBD1 matches 9 bases. V was clipped by 7 bases and J by 1 base; unmatched bases: 11. CDR1 SEHNR and CDR2 FQNEAQ come from the germline V gene (reference sequence). The CDR3 has 18 amino acids. This CDR3 reads CASIIGNRGRSGANVLTF. CDR3 DNA sequence: TGTGCCAGCATCATAGGCAACAGGGGGCGTTCTGGGGCCAACGTCCTGACTTTC.

The chain couples TRBV19 to TRBJ1-5; 7 bases are a match to TRBD1. Germline lookup yields CDR1 LNHDA and CDR2 SQIVND (reference sequence). The length of the CDR3 is 18 residues. Trimming cost V 6 bases and J 4 bases; bases outside gene matches: 18. The CDR3 nucleotides read TGTGCCAGTAGCAGGGGTGAGGGGGCGAGGGCCTTTAATCAGCCCCAGCATTTT. Its protein product is CASSRGEGARAFNQPQHF.

The V gene is TRBV30, the J gene TRBJ2-7, with TRBD1 as a possible D gene (6 bases). This CDR3 has 15 amino acids. Germline V CDR1 and CDR2: GTSNPN, SVGIG (reference sequence). V shed 2 bases and J shed 3 bases, with 17 bases lying between them. The CDR3 protein is CAWSPSGRGGYEQYF. The CDR3 coding sequence is TGTGCCTGGAGTCCCTCGGGCAGGGGTGGCTACGAGCAGTACTTC.

The rearrangement links TRBV2 to TRBJ1-1; D is possibly TRBD1 (6 bases). The V gene's germline CDR1 is SNHLY and CDR2 FYNNEI. V was shortened by 6 bases and J by 5 bases, with 10 bases between the two germline ends. The CDR3 is 12 amino acids. DNA for the CDR3: TGTGCCAGCAGCGTAACAGGGACTGAAGCTTTCTTT. Its protein is CASSVTGTEAFF.

The gene calls are TRBV4-1 and TRBJ2-3, with D possibly matching TRBD2 (7 bases). This CDR3 spans 17 amino acids. Trimming took 5 bases from V and 2 from J, leaving 20 bases between them. The germline V gene has CDR1 MGHRA and CDR2 YSYEKL. The CDR3 region is CASSFRWWGGLTDTQYF. The CDR3 DNA sequence: TGCGCCAGCAGCTTCCGGTGGTGGGGGGGCCTCACAGATACGCAGTATTTT.

The chain has TRBV27 and TRBJ1-6; 9 bases line up with TRBD1. The CDR3 length is 18 residues. V was clipped by 1 base and J by 0 bases; unmatched bases: 4. The germline CDR1 and CDR2 sequences are MNHEY and SMNVEV (reference sequence). The CDR3 reads CASSLFSDRGSYNSPLHF. The CDR3 DNA reads as TGTGCCAGCAGTTTATTTTCGGACAGGGGCTCCTATAATTCACCCCTCCACTTT.

This rearrangement joins TRBV28 to TRBJ2-1, with D possibly matching TRBD1 (6 bases). The V gene's germline CDR1 is MDHEN and CDR2 SYDVKM. The CDR3 spans 15 residues. V was trimmed by 3 bases and J by 4 bases, leaving 13 bases between them. In DNA, the CDR3 is TGTGCCAGCAGTTTGAGGGCAGGGGATTACAATGAGCAGTTCTTC. Protein product: CASSLRAGDYNEQFF.

V gene TRBV5-6 combines with J gene TRBJ2-3, with TRBD1 matching 7 bases. The CDR3 consists of 17 residues. V trimming: 0 bases; J trimming: 4 bases; junction bases outside the gene matches: 11. The V gene's germline CDR1 is SGHDT and CDR2 YYEEEE. CDR3 bases: TGTGCCAGCAGCTTGGGTCAGCACAGGGGTTTCGCAGATACGCAGTATTTT. Its protein is CASSLGQHRGFADTQYF.

The V call is TRBV6-1, the J call TRBJ2-7, with 11 bases identical to TRBD2. The CDR3 totals 14 residues. Germline trimming cut 6 bases from V and 8 bases from J; bases unmatched to any gene: 9. Germline CDR1 MNHNS, CDR2 SASEGT. CDR3 residues: CASSSGLAGVKQYF. The DNA for the CDR3 is TGTGCCAGCAGCTCTGGACTAGCGGGTGTTAAGCAGTACTTC.

The V call is TRBV27, the J call TRBJ1-6; perhaps TRBD1 as D (6 bases). Trimming took 8 bases from V and 4 from J, leaving 9 bases between them. CDR3 length: 13 amino acids. Germline CDR1 is MNHEY and CDR2 is SMNVEV (reference sequence). CDR3 nucleotide sequence: TGTGCCAGCCGGGGACATTATAATTCACCCCTCCACTTT. Residues: CASRGHYNSPLHF.

This sequence joins TRBV10-1 and TRBJ2-5; 9 nucleotides align to TRBD1. Germline V gene data show CDR1 as WNHNN and CDR2 as SYGVQD (reference sequence). The CDR3 is 15 amino acids. The junction had 7 bases not matched to a gene; V was cut back by 5 bases and J by 3 bases. CDR3 sequence reads: CASSLPGQGKETQYF. The CDR3 DNA reads as TGCGCCAGCAGTCTTCCGGGACAGGGAAAAGAGACCCAGTACTTC.

CDR3 amino acids: CASSLGQGSEKLFF. In DNA, the CDR3 is TGCGCCAGCAGCTTGGGACAGGGAAGCGAAAAACTGTTTTTT. V gene TRBV5-1 combines with J gene TRBJ1-4; 7 nucleotides line up with TRBD1. This CDR3 contains 14 residues. V was pared by 0 bases and J by 8 bases, with 4 bases of the junction left unmatched. From germline, CDR1 is SGHRS and CDR2 YFSETQ.

The V call is TRBV6-4, the J call TRBJ2-3; tentatively, D is TRBD2 (6 bases). V was clipped by 1 base and J by 3 bases, with 17 bases between them. The germline gives CDR1 MRHNA, CDR2 SNTAGT. The CDR3 spans 17 residues. CDR3: CASSDCLEAGRTDTQYF. CDR3 sequence (DNA): TGTGCCAGCAGTGACTGCCTTGAAGCGGGTAGGACAGATACGCAGTATTTT.

CDR3 sequence (DNA): TGTGCCAGCAGCCAGGGGACGCCCTTCCAACACTACGAGCAGTACTTC. It is translated as CASSQGTPFQHYEQYF. The genes are TRBV28 and TRBJ2-7, with D maybe TRBD1 (6 bases). The V end was cut by 6 bases, the J end by 3 bases, with 21 bases between. Germline CDR1 and CDR2: MDHEN and SYDVKM. The CDR3 runs 16 residues.

J is TRBJ1-2 and V is TRBV9; 12 bases fit TRBD1. V shed 5 bases and J 7 bases; nucleotides not matched to a gene: 12. CDR1 is SGDLS and CDR2 is YYNGEE in the germline V gene. The CDR3 is 16 amino acids. The DNA for the CDR3 is TGTGCCAGCAGTCCCATGCCGGGACAGGGGGCGACTGGCTACACCTTC. It translates to CASSPMPGQGATGYTF.

The rearrangement links TRBV4-3 to TRBJ2-1, with 10 bases identical to TRBD2. Trimming took 0 bases from V and 10 from J; bases not matched to a gene: 9. Germline V lookup: CDR1 LGHNA, CDR2 YSLEER. The CDR3 has 16 residues. This CDR3 is CASSQEWSSGGPEQFF. CDR3 in DNA: TGCGCCAGCAGCCAAGAATGGAGTAGCGGGGGGCCCGAGCAGTTCTTC.

For this clone: Compared with germline, one end of the junction differs, possibly owing to a read error. Other DNA sequences of this sample code for an identical CDR3. V is TRBV30 and J is TRBJ1-6; unclear D gene. This CDR3 comprises 17 residues. Per germline, CDR1 GTSNPN and CDR2 SVGIG (reference sequence). CDR3 loop: CAWTRTRRVAYNSPLHF. The DNA of the CDR3 is TGTGCCTGGACCAGAACTCGGAGGGTAGCCTATAATTCCCCCCTCCACTTT. Looking up the rest from reference TRBV30 and TRBJ1-6 gives the full variable domain: SQTIHQWPATLVQPVGSPLSLECTVEGTSNPNLYWYRQAAGRGLQLLFYSVGIGQISSEVPQNLSASRPQDRQFILSSKKLLLSDSGFYLCAWTRTRRVAYNSPLHFGNGTRLTVT.

To note about this clone: The junction departs from the called germline gene at one end, perhaps through a read error. Other DNA sequences in the same sample also yield this CDR3. The chain recombines TRBV28 with TRBJ1-6, with a weak D call TRBD1 (6 bases). The CDR3 has 14 residues. CDR1 and CDR2 from the germline V gene are MDHEN and SYDVKM. In nucleotides, the CDR3 is TGTGCCAGCAGTTTAGGGGGCGGATATTCCCCCCTCCACTTT. Amino acids: CASSLGGGYSPLHF.

This clone appeared once. The chain couples TRBV5-1 to TRBJ2-7; D perhaps matches TRBD2 (6 bases). The CDR3 covers 15 residues. CDR1 SGHRS and CDR2 YFSETQ come from the germline V gene. Trimming left V 0 bases short and J 0 bases short, with 10 bases between. The CDR3 coding sequence is TGCGCCAGCAGCTTGGTTGGAGGGCACTCCTACGAGCAGTACTTC. Its translation: CASSLVGGHSYEQYF.

The chain couples TRBV5-1 to TRBJ2-5; TRBD1 matches at 7 bases. CDR1 and CDR2 (germline): SGHRS, YFSETQ. The trim removed 2 bases at V and 2 bases at J, leaving 9 bases unmatched. This CDR3 contains 16 residues. CDR3 DNA sequence: TGCGCCAGCAGCTTACCGACAGGGCTATTACAAGAGACCCAGTACTTC. Protein: CASSLPTGLLQETQYF.